The 4 T cell receptor beta chains reported below all come from one sample, sequenced in a study of blood T cell repertoires in COVID-19. Profiled with immunoSEQ multiplex PCR; TCRdb holds only in-frame clones, not every one. The sample carries approximately 45,000 clones, about 90% recorded once. Sequencing input: peripheral blood. The receptor set was obtained from a human donor in a cohort sampled during active COVID-19.

V usage is TRBV7-3 and J usage is TRBJ2-1; 15 bases are a match to TRBD2. V was clipped by 0 bases and J by 1 base; unmatched bases: 7. CDR3 size: 20 residues. Germline loops: CDR1 SGHTA, CDR2 FQGTGA. Written as DNA, the CDR3 is TGTGCCAGCAGCTTAACGGGGACTAGCGGGAGGACCAGATCCTACAATGAGCAGTTCTTC. Translated, it gives CASSLTGTSGRTRSYNEQFF.

This clone was recorded once. V gene TRBV6-2 or TRBV6-3 combines with J gene TRBJ2-3; TRBD1 might be the D (6 bases). Deletions cut 0 bases from V and 0 bases from J, with 10 bases between. The germline V gene has CDR1 MNHEY and CDR2 SVGEGT. CDR3 size: 16 residues. The CDR3 sequence is CASSYSRQGSTDTQYF. The CDR3 nucleotides read TGTGCCAGCAGTTACTCGAGGCAGGGGAGCACAGATACGCAGTATTTT.

The chain carries TRBV12-3 or TRBV12-4 and TRBJ1-2; D gene unclear. V lost 7 bases and J 0 bases, leaving 6 bases between the germline ends. CDR3 length: 12 residues. The CDR3 reads CASTGANYGYTF. The CDR3 DNA follows: TGTGCCAGCACCGGAGCTAACTATGGCTACACCTTC.

This chain joins TRBV28 and TRBJ1-6; 7 bases map to TRBD1. The CDR3 is 17 amino acids. CDR1 is MDHEN, CDR2 SYDVKM, per germline. Unmatched junction bases numbered 11, after V lost 4 bases and J lost 5 bases. CDR3 loop: CASSSIRDSKNNSPLHF. CDR3 nucleotides: TGTGCCAGCAGTTCAATCCGGGACAGCAAAAATAATTCACCCCTCCACTTT.